This TCR beta chain was recorded in a study of CXCR3-negative and CXCR3-positive naive CD8 T cells. General study results and limits: The study found CXCR3 expression partially decreased after cryopreservation and ran most assays on fresh PBMCs. For CXCR3-positive naive cells, TRB CDR3s were more hydrophobic than those of CXCR3-negative naive cells. Memory CD8+ T cell repertoires were far less diverse than both naive subsets.

UMI-labeled 5' RACE yielded the TRB cDNA libraries. TCRdb reprocessed the 5' RACE reads; each CDR3 protein has one entry and no DNA is given. The sample data list around 88,000 distinct CDR3 sequences. The CDR3 extends over 16 amino acids. Germline values: CDR1 SGHRS, CDR2 YFSETQ. With respect to this clonotype: The antigen is not known.

What was sequenced was naive CXCR3+ CD8+ T cells from blood. Specified subset: CD45RO-CCR7+CD27+CD95- naive CD8+ T cells expressing CXCR3 (TNR3+). The chain recombines TRBV5-1 with TRBJ1-1; absent DNA, TCRdb's TRBD1 call cannot be checked. The origin of this receptor is a human donor in good health. Some clones in this sample may be carry-over from other donors' samples. The CDR3 region is CASSNTGGARNTEAFF. The full variable domain, completed using reference TRBV5-1 and TRBJ1-1, is KAGVTQTPRYLIKTRGQQVTLSCSPISGHRSVSWYQQTPGQGLQFLFEYFSETQRNKGNFPGRFSGRQFSNSRSEMNVSTLELGDSALYLCASSNTGGARNTEAFFGQGTRLTVV.